The source of this T cell receptor (beta chain) is a study of shared clonotypes between healthy human individuals. TCRdb's table, derived via immunoSEQ multiplex PCR, lists solely in-frame clones and lacks some. The data contain just over 2,000,000 clones, roughly 95% of them singletons. The germline V gene has CDR1 MNHEY and CDR2 SVGAGI. The CDR3 loop spans 13 amino acids. V was shortened by 6 bases and J by 4 bases, with 12 bases between the two germline ends. The sequenced material came from naive CD4+ T cells sorted from blood. The subset here: CD45RA+ positively selected. This rearrangement joins TRBV6-5 to TRBJ1-1; D not resolved. The TCR originated in a man between 18 and 29 years old in good health. The CDR3 region is CASSPLRVTEAFF. The CDR3 DNA reads as TGTGCCAGCAGCCCCCTCCGGGTCACTGAAGCTTTCTTT.